This is a list of T cell receptor beta chains from one sample in a study of blood T cell repertoires in COVID-19. Using immunoSEQ multiplex PCR, the repertoire was profiled, and TCRdb retains in-frame clones only, with some absent. Among 200,000 to 250,000 clones listed, around 80% were seen once. The sample was peripheral blood. These receptors were collected from a woman over 75 with acute or convalescent COVID-19. The CDR3 runs from the conserved cysteine through the conserved F or W. A D gene is named only where the DNA matches it firmly. Only some rows state a clone size, as once, few, many or a class for expanded clones.

>15|TRBJ2-7|TRBV28|TRBD2|-
CASSPLGSGSHEQYF
TGTGCCAGCAGCCCCCTGGGTAGCGGGAGTCACGAGCAGTACTTC
>16|TRBJ1-2|TRBV7-7|TRBD1|-
CASSPLSSGGLYGYTF
TGTGCTAGCAGCCCCCTTTCCTCAGGGGGCTTGTATGGCTACACCTTC
>15|TRBJ2-5|TRBV5-1|-|-
CASSLAGRAQETQYF
TGCGCCAGCAGCTTGGCGGGCAGGGCCCAAGAGACCCAGTACTTC
>14|TRBJ1-1|TRBV5-3|TRBD1|-
CARSGGTGNTEAFF
TGTGCCAGAAGCGGGGGGACAGGGAACACTGAAGCTTTCTTT
>14|TRBJ1-5|TRBV30|-|-
CAWSVIGGNQPQHF
TGTGCCTGGAGTGTAATCGGGGGGAACCAGCCCCAGCATTTT
>14|TRBJ2-7|TRBV5-4|-|-
CASSLGDTGYEQYF
TGTGCCAGCAGCTTAGGGGACACGGGTTACGAGCAGTACTTC
>13|TRBJ1-6|TRBV10-3|-|-
CAIRVGQGSPLHF
TGTGCCATCAGGGTGGGGCAGGGGTCACCCCTCCACTTT
>15|TRBJ1-1|TRBV7-3|-|-
CASSLGGSMNTEAFF
TGTGCCAGCAGCTTAGGAGGCAGCATGAACACTGAAGCTTTCTTT
>14|TRBJ1-5|TRBV9|TRBD1|-
CASSPGQGNQPQHF
TGTGCCAGCAGCCCCGGACAGGGCAATCAGCCCCAGCATTTT
>14|TRBJ2-5|TRBV7-3|-|once
CASSLSGFGETQYF
TGTGCCAGCAGCTTATCTGGTTTCGGAGAGACCCAGTACTTC
>12|TRBJ2-7|TRBV5-5|-|-
CASMLDSYEQYF
TGTGCCAGCATGCTAGACTCCTACGAGCAGTACTTC
>15|TRBJ2-3|TRBV11-2|-|-
CASSPDWTSTDTQYF
TGTGCCAGCAGCCCTGACTGGACAAGCACAGATACGCAGTATTTT
>16|TRBJ2-1|TRBV19|TRBD1|-
CASRGTGVPSYNEQFF
TGTGCCAGTAGGGGGACAGGGGTTCCATCCTACAATGAGCAGTTCTTC
>15|TRBJ1-6|TRBV30|TRBD1|-
CAWSAPGTGNSPLHF
TGTGCCTGGAGTGCCCCCGGGACAGGGAATTCACCCCTCCACTTT
>13|TRBJ2-7|TRBV5-1|TRBD1|-
CASRGQGTYEQYF
TGCGCCAGCAGGGGACAGGGGACCTACGAGCAGTACTTC
>14|TRBJ1-3|TRBV28|-|-
CASSLGQLGNTIYF
TGTGCCAGCAGTTTAGGACAGCTTGGAAACACCATATATTTT
>18|TRBJ1-1|TRBV18|-|few
CASSPLGGGTRGNTEAFF
TGTGCCAGCTCACCCCTAGGCGGGGGCACGAGGGGGAACACTGAAGCTTTCTTT
>14|TRBJ1-5|TRBV5-6|TRBD1|-
CASSFQGAAQPQHF
TGTGCCAGCAGCTTTCAGGGGGCTGCTCAGCCCCAGCATTTT
>16|TRBJ2-2|TRBV11-3|TRBD1|few
CASSFGTGVDTGELFF
TGTGCCAGCAGCTTCGGGACAGGGGTAGACACCGGGGAGCTGTTTTTT
>14|TRBJ1-2|TRBV30|TRBD1|few
CAWSPGTAGYGYTF
TGTGCCTGGAGTCCCGGGACAGCCGGATATGGCTACACCTTC
>15|TRBJ1-2|TRBV4-3|TRBD1|-
CASSQVGQGALGYTF
TGCGCCAGCAGCCAAGTTGGTCAGGGGGCGTTGGGCTACACCTTC
>14|TRBJ1-4|TRBV5-1|TRBD1|-
CASSRWTGDEKLFF
TGCGCCAGCAGCCGATGGACAGGGGATGAAAAACTGTTTTTT
>15|TRBJ1-3|TRBV7-9|TRBD1|-
CASGSDRAAGNTIYF
TGTGCCAGCGGATCGGACAGGGCGGCTGGAAACACCATATATTTT
>17|TRBJ1-6|TRBV6-7|-|-
CASSSPTGITFYSPLHF
TGTGCCAGCAGTTCACCGACCGGGATTACCTTTTATTCACCCCTCCACTTT
>16|TRBJ2-2|TRBV19|-|-
CASSISGQSNTGELFF
TGTGCCAGTAGTATCTCTGGACAGTCGAACACCGGGGAGCTGTTTTTT
>12|TRBJ1-1|TRBV18|-|-
CASLGGDTEAFF
TGTGCCAGCCTAGGCGGGGACACTGAAGCTTTCTTT
>15|TRBJ1-4|TRBV27|-|-
CASSLSRGHGEKLFF
TGTGCCAGCAGTTTATCGAGAGGACACGGGGAAAAACTGTTTTTT
>15|TRBJ2-7|TRBV28|TRBD2|-
CASTLTGGARDEQYF
TGTGCCAGCACCTTAACGGGGGGGGCGCGAGACGAGCAGTACTTC
>13|TRBJ1-3|TRBV7-2|-|-
CASSRGVGNTIYF
TGTGCCAGCTCCCGGGGGGTTGGAAACACCATATATTTT
>15|TRBJ1-5|TRBV4-3|-|-
CASSQDPGGNQPQHF
TGCGCCAGCAGCCAAGATCCGGGGGGCAATCAGCCCCAGCATTTT
>14|TRBJ1-6|TRBV19|TRBD1|-
CAGKDRGKDSPLHF
TGTGCCGGTAAGGACAGGGGGAAGGATTCACCCCTCCACTTT
>15|TRBJ2-7|TRBV3-1/TRBV3-2|TRBD2|-
CASSSAGGRSYEQYF
TGTGCCAGCAGCTCTGCGGGAGGAAGGTCCTACGAGCAGTACTTC
>15|TRBJ2-7|TRBV19|TRBD1|-
CASSIDGTGSYEQYF
TGTGCCAGTAGTATAGATGGGACAGGGTCTTACGAGCAGTACTTC
>15|TRBJ2-5|TRBV7-8|TRBD1|few
CASSLRQGGMETQYF
TGTGCCAGCAGCTTGCGACAGGGTGGGATGGAGACCCAGTACTTC
>14|TRBJ2-2|TRBV15|-|-
CATSRDKLPGELFF
TGTGCCACCAGCAGAGATAAGCTCCCCGGGGAGCTGTTTTTT
>15|TRBJ2-1|TRBV10-2|TRBD2|once
CASRDLAGGFDEQFF
TGCGCCAGTCGGGACCTAGCGGGAGGGTTCGATGAGCAGTTCTTC
>17|TRBJ1-6|TRBV7-6|TRBD1|-
CASSPGTGETYNSPLHF
TGTGCCAGCAGCCCCGGGACAGGGGAAACCTATAATTCACCCCTCCACTTT
>15|TRBJ2-6|TRBV11-1|-|-
CASGQIQLGANVLTF
TGTGCCAGCGGGCAGATACAGCTGGGGGCCAACGTCCTGACTTTC
>14|TRBJ2-1|TRBV5-1|TRBD2|-
CASTLAGGYNEQFF
TGCGCCAGCACCCTAGCGGGAGGGTACAATGAGCAGTTCTTC
>13|TRBJ1-1|TRBV6-2/TRBV6-3|-|-
CASSYSRGTEAFF
TGTGCCAGCAGTTACTCTAGGGGAACTGAAGCTTTCTTT
>13|TRBJ1-1|TRBV11-3|-|-
CASSAQYDTEAFF
TGTGCCAGCAGCGCCCAGTACGACACTGAAGCTTTCTTT
>15|TRBJ1-3|TRBV18|-|few
CASSPPRIQGDTIYF
TGTGCCAGCTCACCACCGAGAATACAGGGAGACACCATATATTTT
>14|TRBJ1-3|TRBV11-3|-|-
CASSAPVTGNTIYF
TGTGCCAGCAGCGCTCCGGTAACTGGAAACACCATATATTTT
>14|TRBJ1-2|TRBV6-2/TRBV6-3|-|-
CASSPHGGQNGYTF
TGTGCCAGCAGTCCCCACGGAGGTCAAAATGGCTACACCTTC
>19|TRBJ2-7|TRBV4-2|-|-
CASSQDRPLGVVSSYEQYF
TGTGCCAGCAGCCAAGATAGGCCCTTAGGGGTGGTATCCTCCTACGAGCAGTACTTC